A selection of T cell receptor beta chains follows, all from one sample in a study of blood T cells in healthy people across ages. TCRdb redid the calling of the 5' RACE reads with MiXCR, one entry per CDR3 protein. The sample records some 800,000 distinct CDR3 sequences, more than 40% being singletons. The source material was blood. These receptors originate from a man between 60 and 70 years old in good health. Both conserved end residues are part of each CDR3. Fields, in order: clone size, J gene, V gene, D gene, CDR3 length, CDR3 protein, CDR3 DNA. The D gene is left open where the match is weak. The listing skips clone size in some rows; elsewhere it reads once, few, many or a size class.

abundance: -
j_gene: TRBJ1-2
v_gene: TRBV6-2/TRBV6-3
d_gene: -
len: 14
CDR3aa: CASSYSGNFNGYTF
CDR3nt: TGTGCCAGCAGTTACTCGGGGAATTTTAATGGCTACACCTTC

abundance: few
j_gene: TRBJ1-1
v_gene: TRBV20-1
d_gene: -
len: 11
CDR3aa: CSPWQNTEAFF
CDR3nt: TGCAGTCCGTGGCAGAACACTGAAGCTTTCTTT

abundance: -
j_gene: TRBJ2-7
v_gene: TRBV21-1
d_gene: -
len: 13
CDR3aa: CASPVRLMSEQYF
CDR3nt: TGTGCCAGCCCGGTCCGTTTAATGAGCGAGCAGTACTTC

abundance: few
j_gene: TRBJ2-1
v_gene: TRBV28
d_gene: -
len: 15
CDR3aa: CASSPPDRDNNEQFF
CDR3nt: TGTGCCAGCAGTCCACCCGATAGGGACAACAATGAGCAGTTCTTC

abundance: many
j_gene: TRBJ2-1
v_gene: TRBV12-3/TRBV12-4
d_gene: TRBD1
len: 14
CDR3aa: CASSFRDRYNEQFF
CDR3nt: TGTGCCAGCAGTTTTAGGGACAGGTACAATGAGCAGTTCTTC

abundance: few
j_gene: TRBJ2-1
v_gene: TRBV20-1
d_gene: -
len: 13
CDR3aa: CSALRGRHNEQFF
CDR3nt: TGCAGTGCCCTGAGGGGCCGCCACAATGAGCAGTTCTTC

abundance: -
j_gene: TRBJ2-7
v_gene: TRBV30
d_gene: -
len: 12
CDR3aa: CAWNRLPYEQYF
CDR3nt: TGTGCCTGGAACAGGCTACCCTACGAGCAGTACTTC

abundance: -
j_gene: TRBJ1-5
v_gene: TRBV20-1
d_gene: TRBD1
len: 16
CDR3aa: CSARNNQGASNQPQHF
CDR3nt: TGCAGTGCTAGAAACAACCAGGGGGCTAGCAATCAGCCCCAGCATTTT

abundance: many
j_gene: TRBJ2-3
v_gene: TRBV28
d_gene: TRBD1
len: 14
CDR3aa: CASKKGQGADTQYF
CDR3nt: TGTGCCAGCAAGAAAGGACAGGGCGCAGATACGCAGTATTTT

abundance: -
j_gene: TRBJ2-6
v_gene: TRBV10-2
d_gene: -
len: 19
CDR3aa: CASSGLRDGSFSGANVLTF
CDR3nt: TGCGCCAGCAGTGGGCTCCGGGACGGAAGTTTCTCTGGGGCCAACGTCCTGACTTTC

abundance: -
j_gene: TRBJ2-1
v_gene: TRBV10-3
d_gene: TRBD2
len: 12
CDR3aa: CAISEPGGEQFF
CDR3nt: TGTGCCATCAGTGAGCCGGGGGGGGAGCAGTTCTTC

abundance: -
j_gene: TRBJ2-7
v_gene: TRBV2
d_gene: -
len: 15
CDR3aa: CASSEATARQGGLYF
CDR3nt: TGTGCCAGCAGTGAAGCGACGGCACGGCAGGGCGGTTTGTACTTC

abundance: few
j_gene: TRBJ2-7
v_gene: TRBV6-5
d_gene: TRBD1
len: 13
CDR3aa: CASRTGQIYEQYF
CDR3nt: TGTGCCAGCAGGACGGGACAGATTTACGAGCAGTACTTC

abundance: few
j_gene: TRBJ2-5
v_gene: TRBV11-2
d_gene: -
len: 15
CDR3aa: CASSLGQISQETQYF
CDR3nt: TGTGCCAGCAGCTTAGGGCAGATTTCCCAAGAGACCCAGTACTTC

abundance: medium-sized
j_gene: TRBJ2-6
v_gene: TRBV20-1
d_gene: -
len: 15
CDR3aa: CSARRDSSGANVLTF
CDR3nt: TGCAGTGCTAGAAGAGACAGCTCTGGGGCCAACGTCCTGACTTTC

abundance: -
j_gene: TRBJ2-2
v_gene: TRBV9
d_gene: -
len: 15
CDR3aa: CASSVADGSTGELFF
CDR3nt: TGTGCCAGCAGCGTAGCTGATGGTAGCACCGGGGAGCTGTTTTTT

abundance: -
j_gene: TRBJ1-1
v_gene: TRBV5-1
d_gene: TRBD1
len: 14
CDR3aa: CASTIQQGSTEAFF
CDR3nt: TGCGCCAGCACCATTCAACAGGGGAGCACTGAAGCTTTCTTT

abundance: -
j_gene: TRBJ1-1
v_gene: TRBV20-1
d_gene: -
len: 15
CDR3aa: CSAPSGQPLNTEAFF
CDR3nt: TGCAGTGCCCCCTCGGGACAACCTTTGAACACTGAAGCTTTCTTT

abundance: -
j_gene: TRBJ2-5
v_gene: TRBV7-8
d_gene: TRBD2
len: 14
CDR3aa: CASSLGTSGETQYF
CDR3nt: TGTGCCAGCAGTTTAGGGACTAGCGGAGAGACCCAGTACTTC

abundance: -
j_gene: TRBJ1-5
v_gene: TRBV6-1
d_gene: -
len: 15
CDR3aa: CASSDQQAINQPQHF
CDR3nt: TGTGCCAGCAGTGATCAACAGGCAATCAATCAGCCCCAGCATTTT

abundance: -
j_gene: TRBJ2-5
v_gene: TRBV5-1
d_gene: -
len: 16
CDR3aa: CASSLAAEMYQETQYF
CDR3nt: TGCGCCAGCAGCTTGGCTGCTGAAATGTACCAAGAGACCCAGTACTTC

abundance: -
j_gene: TRBJ1-6
v_gene: TRBV11-3
d_gene: -
len: 14
CDR3aa: CASNLGHYNSPLHF
CDR3nt: TGTGCCAGCAACCTGGGACATTATAATTCACCCCTCCACTTT

abundance: few
j_gene: TRBJ2-7
v_gene: TRBV30
d_gene: -
len: 15
CDR3aa: CAWSLHRGSLIEQYF
CDR3nt: TGTGCCTGGAGTCTCCATCGGGGCTCCCTAATCGAGCAGTACTTC

abundance: -
j_gene: TRBJ2-3
v_gene: TRBV12-3/TRBV12-4
d_gene: -
len: 11
CDR3aa: CTSSFTDTQYF
CDR3nt: TGTACCAGCAGTTTCACGGATACGCAGTATTTT

abundance: few
j_gene: TRBJ1-6
v_gene: TRBV4-1
d_gene: TRBD1
len: 16
CDR3aa: CASSQSSRGLNSPLHF
CDR3nt: TGCGCCAGCAGCCAGTCTTCCAGGGGGCTAAATTCACCCCTCCACTTT

abundance: -
j_gene: TRBJ1-5
v_gene: TRBV20-1
d_gene: -
len: 14
CDR3aa: CSARQRVIQAPQHF
CDR3nt: TGCAGTGCTAGGCAAAGGGTTATCCAGGCGCCCCAGCATTTT

abundance: -
j_gene: TRBJ1-6
v_gene: TRBV3-1
d_gene: -
len: 12
CDR3aa: CASAGTNSPLHF
CDR3nt: TGTGCCAGCGCCGGGACTAATTCACCCCTCCACTTT